The 31 T cell receptor beta chains listed next were all sequenced from one sample in a study of T cell responses to AZD1222 COVID-19 vaccine. Sequencing was performed with immunoSEQ multiplex PCR; in TCRdb, only in-frame clones are kept and a portion is missing. The sample holds fewer than 150,000 clones, nearly 90% seen once. The sequenced sample was peripheral blood, obtained 28 days after the second AZD1222 dose. Receptors originate from an adult who received the AZD1222 COVID-19 vaccine.

V gene TRBV5-1 combines with J gene TRBJ1-1; possible D gene TRBD1, 6 bases. The CDR3 runs 14 residues. Trimming left V 2 bases short and J 5 bases short, with 13 bases between. CDR1 and CDR2 (germline): SGHRS, YFSETQ. In nucleotides, the CDR3 is TGCGCCAGCAGCTTACAGGGAGGATGGACTGAAGCTTTCTTT. It translates to CASSLQGGWTEAFF.

Comments on this clone: Other DNA sequences within the sample encode an identical CDR3. This rearrangement joins TRBV6-5 to TRBJ1-1, with D tentatively TRBD1 (6 bases). The CDR3 loop spans 15 amino acids. V was trimmed by 0 bases and J by 3 bases, leaving 11 bases between them. CDR1 is MNHEY and CDR2 is SVGAGI in the germline V gene. The CDR3 DNA reads TGTGCCAGCAGTTACTCGAGCAGGGGCGACACTGAAGCTTTCTTT. This translates into CASSYSSRGDTEAFF.

In DNA form, the CDR3 reads TGTGCCAGCAGTTACTCTCGTGACGAGCAGTACTTC. This codes for CASSYSRDEQYF. This sequence joins TRBV6-6 and TRBJ2-7; D is undetermined. The germline V and J ends were trimmed by 0 bases and 5 bases, with 5 bases remaining between them. The germline gives CDR1 MNHNY, CDR2 SVGAGI (reference sequence). The CDR3 sequence is 12 residues long.

This chain links TRBV2 with TRBJ1-5, with TRBD1 identical over 9 bases. The length of the CDR3 is 14 residues. Germline loops: CDR1 SNHLY, CDR2 FYNNEI. Trimming at V came to 7 bases and at J to 5 bases, leaving 6 bases not matched to a gene. CDR3: CASNDDRGDQPQHF. CDR3 DNA: TGTGCCAGCAACGACGACAGGGGGGATCAGCCCCAGCATTTT.

The rearrangement joins TRBV3-1 (or the pseudogene TRBV3-2) to TRBJ1-1; 9 bases are shared with TRBD1. Germline-derived CDR1 and CDR2 are LGHDT and YNNKEL (reference sequence). The V gene end was trimmed by 5 bases and the J gene end by 11 bases; junction bases not matched to a gene: 12. The CDR3 loop spans 14 amino acids. CDR3 nucleotide sequence: TGTGCCAGCAGCTCCCGGGACAGGGTGACGGAGGCTTTCTTT. This translates into CASSSRDRVTEAFF.

The V call is TRBV7-8, the J call TRBJ1-6; perhaps TRBD1 as D (5 bases). Germline V gene sequence: CDR1 SGHVS, CDR2 FQNEAQ. V was trimmed by 5 bases and J by 12 bases, leaving 17 bases between them. The CDR3 totals 14 residues. The DNA for the CDR3 is TGTGCCAGCAGCCTGGGGGAGGACCTCAGACCCCTCCACTTT. As protein: CASSLGEDLRPLHF.

The chain employs TRBV12-3 or TRBV12-4 and TRBJ1-2; perhaps TRBD1 as D (6 bases). The CDR3 has 13 amino acids. V was trimmed by 7 bases and J by 2 bases, leaving 11 bases between them. In nucleotides, the CDR3 is TGTGCCAGCATTCGAGGGGGGAACTATGGCTACACCTTC. Encoded protein: CASIRGGNYGYTF.

The CDR3 region is CATSSSWTSGTTGELFF. The CDR3 DNA reads as TGTGCCACCAGCAGTTCCTGGACTAGCGGGACCACCGGGGAGCTGTTTTTT. The chain combines TRBV15 with TRBJ2-2, with 12 nucleotides matching TRBD2. V was pared by 3 bases and J by 4 bases, with 6 bases of the junction left unmatched. The germline V gene has CDR1 LNHNV and CDR2 YYDKDF (reference sequence). There are 17 residues in the CDR3.

The chain carries TRBV19 and TRBJ2-4; D possibly corresponds to TRBD1 (5 bases). The germline V and J ends were trimmed by 8 bases and 8 bases, with 10 bases remaining between them. The CDR3 runs to 11 residues. Germline V CDR1 and CDR2: LNHDA, SQIVND (reference sequence). This CDR3 is CASARGDIQYF. The CDR3 DNA follows: TGTGCCAGTGCTAGGGGTGACATTCAGTACTTC.

V is TRBV9 and J is TRBJ1-1; D may be TRBD1 (5 bases). The CDR3 length is 14 residues. With 1 base removed from V and 1 base from J, the gap between germline ends came to 8 bases. CDR1 and CDR2 (germline): SGDLS, YYNGEE. The CDR3 DNA follows: TGTGCCAGCAGCGTAAATACAGGGAACACTGAAGCTTTCTTT. This gives the protein CASSVNTGNTEAFF.

This rearrangement joins TRBV10-3 to TRBJ1-3; D not certain. V dropped 0 bases and J dropped 4 bases, with 13 bases sitting between them. This CDR3 spans 16 amino acids. The germline V gene has CDR1 ENHRY and CDR2 SYGVKD. Here the CDR3 reads CAISESARPSGNTIYF. For the CDR3, the DNA is TGTGCCATCAGTGAGTCTGCCAGGCCCTCCGGAAACACCATATATTTT.

This sequence joins TRBV4-3 and TRBJ2-1; D is perhaps TRBD1 or TRBD2 (6 bases each). Germline values: CDR1 LGHNA, CDR2 YSLEER. Trimming cost V 4 bases and J 1 base, with 11 bases left between them. The CDR3 is made up of 15 amino acids. The DNA for the CDR3 is TGCGCCAGCAGCCCCGGGGGCAGTTCCTACAATGAGCAGTTCTTC. Its translation is CASSPGGSSYNEQFF.

CDR3 nucleotide sequence: TGTGCCAGCTCACCACGACAGGGCCCCAATCAGCCCCAGCATTTT. It is translated as CASSPRQGPNQPQHF. V is TRBV18 and J is TRBJ1-5; TRBD1 agrees at 7 bases. This CDR3 is 15 amino acids long. Germline CDR1 is KGHSH and CDR2 is LQKENI. The V gene end was trimmed by 1 base and the J gene end by 3 bases; junction bases not matched to a gene: 3.

The chain employs TRBV6-2 or TRBV6-3 and TRBJ2-5; 10 bases are a match to TRBD2. From germline, CDR1 is MNHEY and CDR2 SVGEGT. The CDR3 is made up of 15 amino acids. V trimming: 5 bases; J trimming: 4 bases; junction bases outside the gene matches: 7. The CDR3 nucleotides are TGTGCCAGCAGTCTAATAGCGGGGGGTTCAGAGACCCAGTACTTC. Its protein product is CASSLIAGGSETQYF.

The chain couples TRBV6-5 to TRBJ2-1, with a possible D match to TRBD2 (5 bases). Trimming stripped 6 bases from V and 2 bases from J, with 11 bases between. CDR3 size: 14 residues. Per germline, CDR1 MNHEY and CDR2 SVGAGI. The DNA of the CDR3 is TGTGCCAGCAGGGGCCTAGCCCCCTACAATGAGCAGTTCTTC. This sequence encodes CASRGLAPYNEQFF.

The genes are TRBV6-5 and TRBJ2-1, with 8 positions matching TRBD1. The CDR3 consists of 15 residues. The junction had 11 bases not matched to a gene; V was cut back by 7 bases and J by 6 bases. Germline CDR1 MNHEY, CDR2 SVGAGI. This CDR3 reads CASTKRQGARNEQFF. CDR3 nucleotides: TGTGCCAGCACTAAGAGGCAGGGGGCACGCAATGAGCAGTTCTTC.

The genes are TRBV5-1 and TRBJ1-1; D might be TRBD1 (5 bases). The germline V and J ends were trimmed by 0 bases and 0 bases, with 12 bases remaining between them. Per germline, CDR1 SGHRS and CDR2 YFSETQ. The CDR3 has 16 amino acids. The CDR3 loop is CASSLAVGAMNTEAFF. In DNA, the CDR3 is TGCGCCAGCAGCTTGGCCGTCGGGGCGATGAACACTGAAGCTTTCTTT.

This clone was found a few times. This chain uses TRBV9 with TRBJ1-1; D is unresolved. This CDR3 is 14 amino acids long. The V gene's germline CDR1 is SGDLS and CDR2 YYNGEE. The V end lost 1 base, the J end lost 0 bases, and 7 bases lay between the germline ends. The DNA of the CDR3 is TGTGCCAGCAGCGTAACAGATTTGAACACTGAAGCTTTCTTT. Translated, it gives CASSVTDLNTEAFF. Combining the CDR3 with reference TRBV9 and TRBJ1-1 gives the whole variable domain DSGVTQTPKHLITATGQRVTLRCSPRSGDLSVYWYQQSLDQGLQFLIQYYNGEERAKGNILERFSAQQFPDLHSELNLSSLELGDSALYFCASSVTDLNTEAFFGQGTRLTVV.

This clone was detected once. The rearrangement joins TRBV5-1 to TRBJ1-4, with D unresolved. The CDR3 is 14 residues long. V shed 0 bases and J shed 1 base, with 4 bases lying between them. CDR1 is SGHRS, CDR2 YFSETQ, per germline. The DNA of the CDR3 is TGCGCCAGCAGCTTGGGGGGAACTAATGAAAAACTGTTTTTT. It encodes CASSLGGTNEKLFF. Based on the CDR3 plus reference TRBV5-1 and TRBJ1-4, the full variable domain is KAGVTQTPRYLIKTRGQQVTLSCSPISGHRSVSWYQQTPGQGLQFLFEYFSETQRNKGNFPGRFSGRQFSNSRSEMNVSTLELGDSALYLCASSLGGTNEKLFFGSGTQLSVL.

The gene calls are TRBV6-1 and TRBJ1-5, with 10 nucleotides matching TRBD1. Germline CDR1 is MNHNS and CDR2 is SASEGT. The CDR3 is 19 amino acids. The junction had 11 bases not matched to a gene; V was cut back by 1 base and J by 2 bases. CDR3 sequence: CASSEGLGTGVSGNQPQHF. The CDR3 DNA reads as TGTGCCAGCAGTGAAGGATTAGGGACAGGGGTAAGCGGCAATCAGCCCCAGCATTTT.

The rearrangement joins TRBV4-1 to TRBJ1-2, with D tentatively TRBD1 (6 bases). The CDR3 sequence is 16 residues long. Germline V CDR1 and CDR2: MGHRA, YSYEKL. The germline V and J ends were trimmed by 4 bases and 5 bases, with 20 bases remaining between them. The CDR3 DNA follows: TGCGCCAGCAGCCTTTCAAGTTCCGGGGGCGTATATGGCTACACCTTC. Amino acids: CASSLSSSGGVYGYTF.

The chain couples TRBV4-2 to TRBJ2-7, with D maybe TRBD2 (5 bases). The CDR3 runs 13 residues. Germline V gene data show CDR1 as LGHNA and CDR2 as YNFKEQ. The V end was cut by 3 bases, the J end by 3 bases, with 9 bases between. CDR3 protein: CASSQLDYYEQYF. The CDR3 DNA follows: TGTGCCAGCAGCCAGCTCGACTACTACGAGCAGTACTTC.

This clone has just a few counts. The chain couples TRBV19 to TRBJ1-1; 8 bases map to TRBD1. Losses at the gene ends were 5 bases for V and 6 bases for J; bases not matched to a gene: 8. The CDR3 spans 14 residues. CDR1 and CDR2 from the germline V gene are LNHDA and SQIVND (reference sequence). The CDR3 is CASSFGQGWPEAFF. The CDR3 coding sequence is TGTGCCAGTAGTTTCGGACAGGGATGGCCTGAAGCTTTCTTT. Based on the CDR3 plus reference TRBV19 and TRBJ1-1, the full variable domain is DGGITQSPKYLFRKEGQNVTLSCEQNLNHDAMYWYRQDPGQGLRLIYYSQIVNDFQKGDIAEGYSVSREKKESFPLTVTSAQKNPTAFYLCASSFGQGWPEAFFGQGTRLTVV.

The rearrangement joins TRBV20-1 to TRBJ1-1, with a weak D call TRBD1 (5 bases). Trimming removed 3 bases at V and 0 bases at J, with 14 bases between. Germline loops: CDR1 DFQATT, CDR2 SNEGSKA (reference sequence). The CDR3 loop spans 15 amino acids. The chain's CDR3 is CSASRGRHMNTEAFF. As DNA, the CDR3 is TGCAGTGCTAGTAGGGGCAGGCACATGAACACTGAAGCTTTCTTT.

The chain combines TRBV18 with TRBJ1-1; 9 bases are a match to TRBD1. Germline CDR1 and CDR2: KGHSH and LQKENI. Trimming at V came to 8 bases and at J to 1 base, leaving 2 bases not matched to a gene. The CDR3 has 13 residues. CDR3 loop: CASKGQGNTEAFF. CDR3 coding DNA: TGTGCCAGCAAGGGACAGGGGAACACTGAAGCTTTCTTT.

The rearrangement uses TRBV7-2 and TRBJ1-2; perhaps TRBD1 as D (6 bases). From germline, CDR1 is SGHTA and CDR2 FQGNSA. The CDR3 loop spans 14 amino acids. Trimming cost V 4 bases and J 7 bases, with 16 bases left between them. CDR3 loop: CASSSLGGGGGYTF. The CDR3 nucleotides read TGTGCCAGCAGCTCCCTTGGTGGAGGGGGTGGCTACACCTTC.

V and J are TRBV5-1 and TRBJ1-1, with TRBD1 as a possible D gene (5 bases). The V end lost 3 bases, the J end lost 2 bases, and 11 bases lay between the germline ends. Germline CDR1 and CDR2: SGHRS and YFSETQ. The CDR3 totals 14 residues. CDR3 amino acids: CASSSGTPNTEAFF. CDR3 in DNA: TGCGCCAGCAGCTCAGGGACCCCTAACACTGAAGCTTTCTTT.

The chain combines TRBV5-4 with TRBJ2-1; D gene ambiguous. There are 14 residues in the CDR3. V was shortened by 0 bases and J by 4 bases, with 8 bases between the two germline ends. The germline CDR1 and CDR2 sequences are SGHNT and YYREEE (reference sequence). Here the CDR3 reads CASSLVSPYNEQFF. The CDR3 nucleotides are TGTGCCAGCAGCTTGGTGAGTCCTTACAATGAGCAGTTCTTC.

The count of this clone is one. This chain uses TRBV3-1 (or the pseudogene TRBV3-2) with TRBJ1-1, with no clear D. This CDR3 has 14 amino acids. Germline V gives CDR1 LGHDT, CDR2 YNNKEL (reference sequence). V dropped 8 bases and J dropped 4 bases, with 17 bases sitting between them. CDR3 region: CASCGSSGGTEAFF. CDR3 in DNA: TGTGCCAGCTGCGGGAGCTCCGGAGGCACTGAAGCTTTCTTT.

J is TRBJ2-3 and V is TRBV11-3; D gene unclear. V lost 4 bases to trimming and J lost 2 bases, with 10 bases between them. The germline V gene has CDR1 SGHNT and CDR2 YENEEA. This CDR3 has 14 residues. CDR3 region: CASSSLTNTDTQYF. The CDR3, as DNA: TGTGCCAGCAGCTCCTTAACTAACACAGATACGCAGTATTTT.

This chain uses TRBV6-5 with TRBJ2-1, with 7 bases that match TRBD2. V was pared by 5 bases and J by 4 bases, with 8 bases of the junction left unmatched. Germline loops: CDR1 MNHEY, CDR2 SVGAGI. The CDR3 has 15 residues. DNA for the CDR3: TGTGCCAGCAGTCCCGTCGGCGGGAGATACAATGAGCAGTTCTTC. It specifies CASSPVGGRYNEQFF.